Following are 19 T cell receptor beta chains from one sample sequenced in a study of post-analysis software for immune sequencing data. Points from the study as a whole: Patients carried several TRBV segments more frequently than controls did, and TRBV5-6, TRBV5-1 and TRBV20-1 were among them.

The library was made from cDNA and included unique molecular identifiers. TCRdb ran MiXCR on the PCR reads and lists one entry per CDR3 protein. The sample has about 820,000 distinct CDR3 sequences; under 70% are singletons. Antigens of these TCRs are unknown. Sequenced sample: blood. Receptors were obtained from a girl aged 5-17 years with multiple sclerosis.

V gene TRBV5-1 combines with J gene TRBJ2-1, with 9 bases that match TRBD2. CDR3 length: 19 residues. The V segment lost 3 bases and the J segment 0 bases; nucleotides outside the gene matches: 13. The germline V gene encodes CDR1 SGHRS and CDR2 YFSETQ. CDR3 region: CASSWSPFASGASYNEQFF. The CDR3 nucleotides read TGCGCCAGCAGCTGGTCCCCTTTTGCTAGCGGGGCCTCCTACAATGAGCAGTTCTTC.

Only a few counts were recorded for this clonotype. The chain uses TRBV5-6 and TRBJ2-7, with 9 nucleotides matching TRBD1. This CDR3 comprises 16 residues. The V and J ends lost 0 bases and 1 base, in that order; junction bases with no gene match: 5. Germline values: CDR1 SGHDT, CDR2 YYEEEE. In nucleotides, the CDR3 is TGTGCCAGCAGCTTGGTACAGACAGGGGGATCCTACGAGCAGTACTTC. Its translation is CASSLVQTGGSYEQYF.

The chain joins TRBV7-8 to TRBJ2-1; TRBD2 aligns across 7 bases. Germline values: CDR1 SGHVS, CDR2 FQNEAQ. The trim removed 5 bases at V and 7 bases at J, leaving 5 bases unmatched. The CDR3 has 13 amino acids. CDR3 sequence (DNA): TGTGCCAGCAGCCGGACTAGGCGGAATGAGCAGTTCTTC. This sequence encodes CASSRTRRNEQFF.

The chain uses TRBV29-1 and TRBJ2-7; TRBD1 might be the D (5 bases). V lost 0 bases and J 4 bases, leaving 13 bases between the germline ends. CDR1 SQVTM and CDR2 ANQGSEA come from the germline V gene. This CDR3 contains 14 residues. This chain's CDR3 is CSVEDPQGWYEQYF. The CDR3 DNA reads as TGCAGCGTTGAAGATCCCCAGGGATGGTACGAGCAGTACTTC.

This chain uses TRBV15 with TRBJ2-7; 13 bases fit TRBD2. Trimming at V came to 0 bases and at J to 2 bases, leaving 10 bases not matched to a gene. Per the germline V gene, CDR1 is LNHNV and CDR2 is YYDKDF (reference sequence). The CDR3 runs to 19 residues. The CDR3 bases are TGTGCCACCAGCAGAGATCCCCCCCGACTAGCGGGAGGTCCCTACGAGCAGTACTTC. Translated: CATSRDPPRLAGGPYEQYF.

V and J are TRBV20-1 and TRBJ1-4; D is uncertain. The CDR3 covers 13 residues. V was shortened by 3 bases and J by 6 bases, with 11 bases between the two germline ends. CDR1 DFQATT and CDR2 SNEGSKA come from the germline V gene (reference sequence). CDR3 bases: TGCAGTGCTAGTGGGAGGGCAGATGAAAAACTGTTTTTT. Translating it yields CSASGRADEKLFF.

CDR3 sequence: CSARGLPYYEQYF. The CDR3 region has the DNA TGCAGTGCTAGGGGACTTCCTTACTACGAGCAGTACTTC. J is TRBJ2-7 and V is TRBV20-1; TRBD2 might be the D (6 bases). Germline V gene lookup returns CDR1 DFQATT and CDR2 SNEGSKA (reference sequence). V lost 3 bases, J lost 3 bases, and 12 bases lay in between. This CDR3 spans 13 amino acids.

This rearrangement joins TRBV4-1 to TRBJ2-3; D call uncertain. The CDR3 sequence is 12 residues long. Germline CDR1 is MGHRA and CDR2 is YSYEKL. The germline V and J ends were trimmed by 2 bases and 6 bases, with 6 bases remaining between them. Here the CDR3 DNA reads TGCGCCAGCAGCCAAATTAGGGATACGCAGTATTTT. Protein product: CASSQIRDTQYF.

This clonotype was seen once. V and J are TRBV29-1 and TRBJ2-7; 7 bases fit TRBD1. Trimming removed 6 bases from V and 0 bases from J; junction bases left unmatched: 8. The germline V gene encodes CDR1 SQVTM and CDR2 ANQGSEA. The CDR3 covers 14 residues. CDR3: CSVIDRASSYEQYF. CDR3 nucleotides: TGCAGCGTAATAGACAGGGCGAGCTCCTACGAGCAGTACTTC.

This clonotype was picked up a small number of times. The chain uses TRBV20-1 and TRBJ2-3; the D is unclear. This CDR3 spans 13 amino acids. V was cut by 6 bases and J by 3 bases, with 13 bases left in between. CDR1 and CDR2 from the germline V gene are DFQATT and SNEGSKA (reference sequence). CDR3 sequence (DNA): TGCAGTGCCGCCCCAAGTGGTACAGATACGCAGTATTTT. It is translated as CSAAPSGTDTQYF.

This rearrangement joins TRBV29-1 to TRBJ2-1, with a possible D match to TRBD2 (5 bases). The CDR3 is 12 amino acids. The germline CDR1 and CDR2 sequences are SQVTM and ANQGSEA. V was shortened by 2 bases and J by 9 bases, with 11 bases between the two germline ends. The CDR3 DNA is TGCAGCGTTGAATACGGGAATGGTGAGCAGTTCTTC. Amino acid sequence: CSVEYGNGEQFF.

The rearrangement links TRBV20-1 to TRBJ2-1; TRBD2 matches at 8 bases. In germline, CDR1 is DFQATT, CDR2 SNEGSKA (reference sequence). The junction had 15 bases not matched to a gene; V was cut back by 4 bases and J by 1 base. This CDR3 comprises 18 residues. This chain's CDR3 is CSATLAGSGMGSYNEQFF. In DNA form, the CDR3 reads TGCAGTGCTACCTTAGCGGGTAGCGGGATGGGGTCCTACAATGAGCAGTTCTTC.

This clonotype was detected only a few times. V and J are TRBV2 and TRBJ2-3; 12 positions match TRBD2. V was clipped by 5 bases and J by 5 bases; unmatched bases: 8. Germline V gene sequence: CDR1 SNHLY, CDR2 FYNNEI. CDR3 length: 16 residues. CDR3 protein: CASSSLAGGPGDTQYF. DNA for the CDR3: TGTGCCAGCAGTAGTCTAGCGGGAGGGCCGGGAGATACGCAGTATTTT.

The DNA of the CDR3 is TGTGCCAGCAGCGCGCGTGGGGGGCTCTACAATGAGCAGTTCTTC. This gives the protein CASSARGGLYNEQFF. This sequence joins TRBV9 and TRBJ2-1; D may be TRBD1 or TRBD2 (6 bases each). Germline V lookup: CDR1 SGDLS, CDR2 YYNGEE. V lost 3 bases and J lost 3, with 13 bases in between. The CDR3 contains 15 residues. Looking up the rest from reference TRBV9 and TRBJ2-1 gives the full variable domain: DSGVTQTPKHLITATGQRVTLRCSPRSGDLSVYWYQQSLDQGLQFLIQYYNGEERAKGNILERFSAQQFPDLHSELNLSSLELGDSALYFCASSARGGLYNEQFFGPGTRLTVL.

This chain connects TRBV20-1 to TRBJ2-1, with 8 bases lining up with TRBD2. Germline CDR1 and CDR2: DFQATT and SNEGSKA (reference sequence). The ends lost 2 bases at V and 10 bases at J; junction bases unmatched: 1. CDR3 size: 11 residues. The DNA of the CDR3 is TGCAGTGCTAGAATAGCGGGAGAGCAGTTCTTC. Encoded protein: CSARIAGEQFF.

The J gene is TRBJ2-7, the V gene TRBV20-1, with D possibly matching TRBD1 (6 bases). This CDR3 is built from 14 residues. Germline CDR1 reads DFQATT; CDR2 reads SNEGSKA (reference sequence). The V and J ends lost 4 bases and 5 bases respectively, with 18 bases between them. CDR3 loop: CSATPGQSSNEQYF. The CDR3 nucleotides are TGCAGTGCTACCCCGGGACAATCTTCCAACGAGCAGTACTTC.

This clonotype turned up a few times. The chain uses TRBV27 and TRBJ1-2; possibly TRBD1 for D (5 bases). Germline V gene lookup returns CDR1 MNHEY and CDR2 SMNVEV (reference sequence). Trimming left V 5 bases short and J 2 bases short, with 12 bases between. This CDR3 contains 14 residues. The CDR3 coding sequence is TGTGCCAGCAGTGCCCCGGGACGAAACTATGGCTACACCTTC. This sequence encodes CASSAPGRNYGYTF.

The genes are TRBV5-1 and TRBJ2-4; 14 positions agree with TRBD2. The CDR3 sequence is 13 residues long. CDR1 is SGHRS and CDR2 is YFSETQ in the germline V gene. V trimming: 4 bases; J trimming: 10 bases; junction bases outside the gene matches: 1. CDR3 nucleotide sequence: TGCGCCAGCAGCCGACTAGCGGGGGGGATTCAGTACTTC. Encoded protein: CASSRLAGGIQYF.

This chain connects TRBV7-2 to TRBJ2-1; D is unresolved. Trimming removed 2 bases from V and 7 bases from J, with 12 bases in between. Germline V gene sequence: CDR1 SGHTA, CDR2 FQGNSA. This CDR3 is built from 14 residues. CDR3 in amino acids: CASSLRASVNEQFF. The CDR3 DNA reads TGTGCCAGCAGCTTAAGGGCCTCAGTTAATGAGCAGTTCTTC. Full variable domain (remainder filled in from reference TRBV7-2 and TRBJ2-1): GAGVSQSPSNKVTEKGKDVELRCDPISGHTALYWYRQSLGQGLEFLIYFQGNSAPDKSGLPSDRFSAERTGGSVSTLTIQRTQQEDSAVYLCASSLRASVNEQFFGPGTRLTVL.